A single sample gave rise to the 8 T cell receptor beta chains below, sequenced in a study of blood T cell repertoires in COVID-19. Assay: immunoSEQ multiplex PCR; the TCRdb copy retains only in-frame clones and omits some. The sample carries approximately 76,000 clones, about 83% recorded once. What was sequenced was peripheral blood. The receptors here all came from a man aged 25-40 years with acute or convalescent COVID-19.

This clone was counted only a few times. The chain has TRBV6-5 and TRBJ2-2, with D uncertain. The CDR3 has 12 amino acids. The V and J ends lost 6 bases and 3 bases respectively, with 5 bases between them. Germline values: CDR1 MNHEY, CDR2 SVGAGI. In DNA, the CDR3 is TGTGCCAGCAGACCGGACACCGGGGAGCTGTTTTTT. This gives the protein CASRPDTGELFF.

The DNA of the CDR3 is TGTGCCAGCAGTTTTACAGCGGGAGCTTTAGAGACCCAGTACTTC. Translated, it gives CASSFTAGALETQYF. V usage is TRBV28 and J usage is TRBJ2-5, with 8 bases identical to TRBD2. This CDR3 is built from 15 residues. The V gene end was trimmed by 3 bases and the J gene end by 4 bases; junction bases not matched to a gene: 7. CDR1 MDHEN and CDR2 SYDVKM come from the germline V gene.

V gene TRBV7-9 combines with J gene TRBJ2-7; the D gene is possibly TRBD1 (6 bases). Germline values: CDR1 SEHNR, CDR2 FQNEAQ (reference sequence). V was trimmed by 6 bases and J by 7 bases, leaving 16 bases between them. The length of the CDR3 is 13 residues. The CDR3 spells CASRIPGAPEQYF. The CDR3 nucleotides are TGTGCCAGCAGAATCCCAGGGGCTCCGGAGCAGTACTTC.

The rearrangement uses TRBV6-5 and TRBJ2-1; D remains ambiguous. The CDR3 has 13 amino acids. Trimming took off 4 bases at V and 3 bases at J, with 7 bases between the two ends. The V gene's germline CDR1 is MNHEY and CDR2 SVGAGI. The CDR3 here is CASSSPSYNEQFF. The CDR3 nucleotides are TGTGCCAGCAGTTCACCTAGCTACAATGAGCAGTTCTTC.

V and J are TRBV5-1 and TRBJ2-7; D is ambiguous. The length of the CDR3 is 14 residues. The V end lost 0 bases, the J end lost 3 bases, and 10 bases lay between the germline ends. Per the germline V gene, CDR1 is SGHRS and CDR2 is YFSETQ. In DNA, the CDR3 is TGCGCCAGCAGCTTGGCACCCCCTAACTACGAGCAGTACTTC. Translating it yields CASSLAPPNYEQYF.

The gene calls are TRBV5-4 and TRBJ2-3, with a tentative D call TRBD1 (6 bases). The CDR3 covers 15 residues. V lost 4 bases to trimming and J lost 1 base, with 13 bases between them. Germline V lookup: CDR1 SGHNT, CDR2 YYREEE (reference sequence). The chain's CDR3 is CASSAQGAGTDTQYF. The CDR3 bases are TGTGCCAGCAGCGCACAGGGTGCTGGCACAGATACGCAGTATTTT.

This chain connects TRBV30 to TRBJ2-5, with D perhaps TRBD1 (7 bases). The CDR3 is 14 amino acids. The V gene lost 4 bases and the J gene lost 1 base, with 13 bases spanning the gap. Germline CDR1 GTSNPN, CDR2 SVGIG (reference sequence). The CDR3 loop is CAWTSGGGQETQYF. In DNA, the CDR3 is TGTGCCTGGACGTCAGGGGGAGGCCAAGAGACCCAGTACTTC.

The chain uses TRBV18 and TRBJ2-1, with D perhaps matching TRBD2 (5 bases). This CDR3 comprises 14 residues. V lost 0 bases and J 8 bases, leaving 11 bases between the germline ends. CDR1 is KGHSH, CDR2 LQKENI, per germline. CDR3 residues: CASSPPSREDEQFF. The CDR3 bases are TGTGCCAGCTCACCACCTTCCCGGGAAGATGAGCAGTTCTTC.